This TCR beta chain was observed in a study of PD-1 blockade in classical Hodgkin lymphoma. The length of the CDR3 is 13 residues. Germline lookup yields CDR1 LNHDA and CDR2 SQIVND (reference sequence). Deletions cut 7 bases from V and 3 bases from J, with 10 bases between. Sequenced by immunoSEQ multiplex PCR; TCRdb stores in-frame clones only, minus some. Of about 21,000 clones listed, approximately 80% are singletons. Time point indicated: cycle 4 day 1 (C4D1), after 6 weeks of nivolumab. Brentuximab vedotin exposure varied among the patients, all of whom had relapsed after autologous stem cell transplantation.

The sample here was peripheral blood mononuclear cells (PBMCs), taken before the fourth cycle of nivolumab. The genes are TRBV19 and TRBJ1-5; D uncertain. The sequence was obtained from a human donor with classical Hodgkin lymphoma. CDR3 in DNA: TGTGCCAGTATTGGAGGTTACAATCAGCCCCAGCATTTT. Amino acid sequence: CASIGGYNQPQHF.